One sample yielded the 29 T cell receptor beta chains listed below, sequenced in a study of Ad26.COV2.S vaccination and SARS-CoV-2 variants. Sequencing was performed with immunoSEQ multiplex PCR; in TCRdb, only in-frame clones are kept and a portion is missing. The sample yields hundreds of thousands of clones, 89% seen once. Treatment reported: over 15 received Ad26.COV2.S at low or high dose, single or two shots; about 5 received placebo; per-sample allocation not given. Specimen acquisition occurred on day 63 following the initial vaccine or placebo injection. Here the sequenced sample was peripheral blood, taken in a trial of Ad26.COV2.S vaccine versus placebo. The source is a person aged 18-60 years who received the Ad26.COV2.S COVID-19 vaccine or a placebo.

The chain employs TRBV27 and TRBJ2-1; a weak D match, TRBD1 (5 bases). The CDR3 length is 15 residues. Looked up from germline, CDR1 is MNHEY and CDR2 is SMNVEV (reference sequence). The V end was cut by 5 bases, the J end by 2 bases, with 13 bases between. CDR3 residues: CASSIDRTAYNEQFF. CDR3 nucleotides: TGTGCCAGCAGTATCGACAGAACTGCCTACAATGAGCAGTTCTTC.

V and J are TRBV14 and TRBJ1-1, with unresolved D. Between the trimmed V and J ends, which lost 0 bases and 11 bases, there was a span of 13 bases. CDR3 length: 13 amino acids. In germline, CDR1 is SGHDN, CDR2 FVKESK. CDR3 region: CASSQDRARRAFF. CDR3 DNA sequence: TGTGCCAGCAGCCAAGATCGGGCCCGCCGGGCTTTCTTT.

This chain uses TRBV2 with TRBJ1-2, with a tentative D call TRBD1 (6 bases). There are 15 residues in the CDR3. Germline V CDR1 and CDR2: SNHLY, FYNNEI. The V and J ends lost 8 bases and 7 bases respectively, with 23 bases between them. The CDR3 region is CASVGTLIGPTGYTF. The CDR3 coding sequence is TGTGCCAGCGTCGGGACACTAATAGGCCCGACTGGCTACACCTTC.

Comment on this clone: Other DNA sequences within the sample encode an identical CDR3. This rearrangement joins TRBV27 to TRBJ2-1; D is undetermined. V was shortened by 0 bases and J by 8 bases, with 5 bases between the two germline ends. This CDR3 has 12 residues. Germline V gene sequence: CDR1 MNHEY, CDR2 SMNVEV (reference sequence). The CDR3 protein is CASSLSRDEQFF. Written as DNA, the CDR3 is TGTGCCAGCAGTTTATCAAGGGATGAGCAGTTCTTC.

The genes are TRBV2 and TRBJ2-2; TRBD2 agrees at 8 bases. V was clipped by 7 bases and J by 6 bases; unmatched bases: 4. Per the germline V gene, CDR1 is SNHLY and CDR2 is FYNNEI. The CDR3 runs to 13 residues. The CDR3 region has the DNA TGTGCCAGCACCTCGACTAGCGCCGGGGAGCTGTTTTTT. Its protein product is CASTSTSAGELFF. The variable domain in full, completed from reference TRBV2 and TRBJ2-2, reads EPEVTQTPSHQVTQMGQEVILRCVPISNHLYFYWYRQILGQKVEFLVSFYNNEISEKSEIFDDQFSVERPDGSNFTLKIRSTKLEDSAMYFCASTSTSAGELFFGEGSRLTVL.

CDR3 sequence: CASSLDGGQGPFF. CDR3 coding DNA: TGTGCCAGCAGCTTAGATGGGGGACAGGGGCCGTTCTTC. The V and J genes are TRBV11-3 and TRBJ2-1, with 10 bases lining up with TRBD1. This CDR3 region has 13 residues. From germline, CDR1 is SGHNT and CDR2 YENEEA. Unmatched junction bases numbered 5, after V lost 0 bases and J lost 15 bases.

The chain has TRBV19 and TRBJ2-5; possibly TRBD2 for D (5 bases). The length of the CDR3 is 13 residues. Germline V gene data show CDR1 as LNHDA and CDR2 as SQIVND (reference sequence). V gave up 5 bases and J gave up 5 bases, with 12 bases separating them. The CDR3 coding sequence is TGTGCCAGTAGTCGGGGAAGTGGGGAGACCCAGTACTTC. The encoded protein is CASSRGSGETQYF. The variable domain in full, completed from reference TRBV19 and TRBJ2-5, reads DGGITQSPKYLFRKEGQNVTLSCEQNLNHDAMYWYRQDPGQGLRLIYYSQIVNDFQKGDIAEGYSVSREKKESFPLTVTSAQKNPTAFYLCASSRGSGETQYFGPGTRLLVL.

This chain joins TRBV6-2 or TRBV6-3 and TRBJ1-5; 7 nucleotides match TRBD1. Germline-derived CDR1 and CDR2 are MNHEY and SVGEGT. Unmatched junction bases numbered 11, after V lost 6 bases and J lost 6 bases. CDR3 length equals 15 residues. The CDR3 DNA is TGTGCCAGCAGCCCTACAGGGGTAGGAGTTCAGCCCCAGCATTTT. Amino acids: CASSPTGVGVQPQHF.

The CDR3 reads CASSLGQPYEQYF. In DNA, the CDR3 is TGTGCCAGCAGCTTGGGACAGCCCTACGAGCAGTACTTC. The chain links TRBV11-2 to TRBJ2-7, with 7 bases matching TRBD1. V lost 3 bases and J lost 2; bases outside the gene matches: 1. The CDR3 length is 13 residues. Germline CDR1 SGHAT, CDR2 FQNNGV.

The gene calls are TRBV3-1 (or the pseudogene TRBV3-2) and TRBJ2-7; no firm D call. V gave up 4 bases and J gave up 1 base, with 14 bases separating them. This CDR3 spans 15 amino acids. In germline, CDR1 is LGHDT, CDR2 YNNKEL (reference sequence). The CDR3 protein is CASSPAPIGSYEQYF. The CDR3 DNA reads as TGTGCCAGCAGCCCGGCCCCTATTGGGTCCTACGAGCAGTACTTC.

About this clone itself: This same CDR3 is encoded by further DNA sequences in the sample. The CDR3 loop is CATSDPGTTTDTQYF. CDR3 bases: TGTGCCACCAGCGACCCCGGGACGACCACAGATACGCAGTATTTT. V gene TRBV24-1 combines with J gene TRBJ2-3, with D perhaps matching TRBD1 or TRBD2 (5 bases each). The V gene's germline CDR1 is KGHDR and CDR2 SFDVKD. V shed 7 bases and J shed 2 bases, with 15 bases lying between them. There are 15 residues in the CDR3.

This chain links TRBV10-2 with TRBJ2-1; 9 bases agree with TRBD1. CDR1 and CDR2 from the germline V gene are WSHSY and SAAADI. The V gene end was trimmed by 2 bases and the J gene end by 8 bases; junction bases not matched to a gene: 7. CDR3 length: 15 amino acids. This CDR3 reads CASSEPGQGQYEQFF. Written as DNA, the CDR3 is TGCGCCAGCAGTGAGCCAGGACAGGGGCAATATGAGCAGTTCTTC.

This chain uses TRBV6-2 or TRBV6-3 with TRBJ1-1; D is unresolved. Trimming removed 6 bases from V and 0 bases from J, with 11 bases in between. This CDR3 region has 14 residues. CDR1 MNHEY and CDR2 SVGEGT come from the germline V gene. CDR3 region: CASSKNTLNTEAFF. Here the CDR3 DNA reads TGTGCCAGCAGCAAAAATACACTGAACACTGAAGCTTTCTTT.

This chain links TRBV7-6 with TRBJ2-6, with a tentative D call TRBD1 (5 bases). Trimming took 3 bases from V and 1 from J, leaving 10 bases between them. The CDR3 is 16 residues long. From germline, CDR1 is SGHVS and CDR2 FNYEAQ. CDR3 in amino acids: CASSFARGSGANVLTF. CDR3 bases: TGTGCCAGCAGCTTCGCAAGGGGATCTGGGGCCAACGTCCTGACTTTC.

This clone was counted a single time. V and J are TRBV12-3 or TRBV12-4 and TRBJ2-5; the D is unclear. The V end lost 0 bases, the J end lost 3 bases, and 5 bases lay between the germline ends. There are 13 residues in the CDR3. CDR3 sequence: CASSLAEKETQYF. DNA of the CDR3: TGTGCCAGCAGTTTAGCGGAAAAAGAGACCCAGTACTTC.

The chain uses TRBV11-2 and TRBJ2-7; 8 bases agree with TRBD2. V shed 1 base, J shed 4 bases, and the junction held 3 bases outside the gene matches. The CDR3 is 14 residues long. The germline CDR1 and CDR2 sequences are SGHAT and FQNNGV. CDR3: CASSLAGGPYEQYF. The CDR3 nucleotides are TGTGCCAGCAGCTTAGCGGGGGGGCCGTACGAGCAGTACTTC.

For the CDR3, the DNA is TGCGCCAGCAGCCAAGAAATGGGGATGACTAATGAAAAACTGTTTTTT. This codes for CASSQEMGMTNEKLFF. The rearrangement links TRBV4-3 to TRBJ1-4, with D uncertain. The V end lost 0 bases, the J end lost 2 bases, and 10 bases lay between the germline ends. The CDR3 runs 16 residues. Germline-derived CDR1 and CDR2 are LGHNA and YSLEER.

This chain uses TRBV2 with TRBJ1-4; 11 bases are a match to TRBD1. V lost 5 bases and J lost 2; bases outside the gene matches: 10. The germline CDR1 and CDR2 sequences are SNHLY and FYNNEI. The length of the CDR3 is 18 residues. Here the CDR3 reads CASSNRDRGLRTNEKLFF. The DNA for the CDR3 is TGTGCCAGCAGTAACCGGGACAGGGGGTTGAGGACTAATGAAAAACTGTTTTTT.

The CDR3 here is CASSIGLADQETQYF. The CDR3 DNA is TGTGCCAGTAGTATAGGGCTAGCGGACCAAGAGACCCAGTACTTC. The V call is TRBV19, the J call TRBJ2-5; 7 bases are a match to TRBD2. The V gene's germline CDR1 is LNHDA and CDR2 SQIVND (reference sequence). The CDR3 totals 15 residues. The J segment lost 0 bases and the V segment lost 1 base, leaving 2 bases of the junction unmatched.

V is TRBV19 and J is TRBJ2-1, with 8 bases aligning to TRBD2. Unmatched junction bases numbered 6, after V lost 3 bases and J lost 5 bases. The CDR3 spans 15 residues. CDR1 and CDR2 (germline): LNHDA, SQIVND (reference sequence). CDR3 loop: CASSIILAGNNEQFF. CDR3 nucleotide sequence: TGTGCCAGTAGTATTATATTAGCGGGGAACAATGAGCAGTTCTTC.

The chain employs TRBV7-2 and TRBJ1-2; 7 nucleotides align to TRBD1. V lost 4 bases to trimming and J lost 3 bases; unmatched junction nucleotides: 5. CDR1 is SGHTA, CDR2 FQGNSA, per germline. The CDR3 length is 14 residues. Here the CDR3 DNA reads TGTGCCAGCAGCTCGAGGGGACAGTACTATGGCTACACCTTC. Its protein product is CASSSRGQYYGYTF. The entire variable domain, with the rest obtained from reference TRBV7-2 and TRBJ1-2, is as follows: GAGVSQSPSNKVTEKGKDVELRCDPISGHTALYWYRQSLGQGLEFLIYFQGNSAPDKSGLPSDRFSAERTGGSVSTLTIQRTQQEDSAVYLCASSSRGQYYGYTFGSGTRLTVV.

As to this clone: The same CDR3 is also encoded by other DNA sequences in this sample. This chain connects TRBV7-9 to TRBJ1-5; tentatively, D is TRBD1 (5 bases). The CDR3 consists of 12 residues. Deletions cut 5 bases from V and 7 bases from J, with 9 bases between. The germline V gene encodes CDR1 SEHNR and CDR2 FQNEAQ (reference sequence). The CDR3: CASSLGGQPQHF. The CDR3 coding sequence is TGTGCCAGCAGCCTTGGGGGGCAGCCCCAGCATTTT.

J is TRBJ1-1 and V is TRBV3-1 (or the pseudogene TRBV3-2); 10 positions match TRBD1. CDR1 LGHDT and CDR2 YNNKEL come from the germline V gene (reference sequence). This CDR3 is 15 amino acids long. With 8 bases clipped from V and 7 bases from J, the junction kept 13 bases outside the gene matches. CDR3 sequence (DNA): TGTGCCAGCGGACCGCAATCCGGACAGGGGGTTGAAGCTTTCTTT. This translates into CASGPQSGQGVEAFF.

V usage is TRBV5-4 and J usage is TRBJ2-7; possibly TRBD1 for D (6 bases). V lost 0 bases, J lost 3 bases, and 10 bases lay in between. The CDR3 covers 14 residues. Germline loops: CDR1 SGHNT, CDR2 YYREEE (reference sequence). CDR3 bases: TGTGCCAGCAGCTTGGCAGGGGTAGTCTACGAGCAGTACTTC. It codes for CASSLAGVVYEQYF. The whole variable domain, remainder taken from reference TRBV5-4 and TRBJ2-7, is ETGVTQSPTHLIKTRGQQVTLRCSSQSGHNTVSWYQQALGQGPQFIFQYYREEENGRGNFPPRFSGLQFPNYSSELNVNALELDDSALYLCASSLAGVVYEQYFGPGTRLTVT.

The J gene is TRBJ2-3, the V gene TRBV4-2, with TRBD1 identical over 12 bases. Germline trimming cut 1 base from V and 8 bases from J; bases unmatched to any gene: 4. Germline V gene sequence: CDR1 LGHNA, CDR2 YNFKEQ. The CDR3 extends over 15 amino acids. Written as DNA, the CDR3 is TGTGCCAGCAGCCAAGGGGACAGGGGGCAGGGTACGCAGTATTTT. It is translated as CASSQGDRGQGTQYF.

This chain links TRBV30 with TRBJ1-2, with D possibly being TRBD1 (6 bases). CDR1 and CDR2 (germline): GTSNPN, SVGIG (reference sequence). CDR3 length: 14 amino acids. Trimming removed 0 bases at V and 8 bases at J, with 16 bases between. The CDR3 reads CAWSVMGGPSGYTF. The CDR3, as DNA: TGTGCCTGGAGTGTAATGGGGGGCCCCTCCGGCTACACCTTC.

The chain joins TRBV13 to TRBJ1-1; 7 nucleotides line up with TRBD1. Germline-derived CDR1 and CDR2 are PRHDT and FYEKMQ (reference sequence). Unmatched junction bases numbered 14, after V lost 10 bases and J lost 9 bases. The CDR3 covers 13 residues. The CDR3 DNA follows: TGTGCCATTGAAGGGGGCTGGTTGGGGAAAGCTTTCTTT. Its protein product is CAIEGGWLGKAFF.

The CDR3 spells CASSPTSGGGTYNEQFF. CDR3 sequence (DNA): TGCGCCAGCAGCCCGACTAGCGGGGGGGGTACCTACAATGAGCAGTTCTTC. The gene calls are TRBV4-3 and TRBJ2-1; 14 bases are a match to TRBD2. The CDR3 spans 17 residues. Germline loops: CDR1 LGHNA, CDR2 YSLEER. The V segment lost 4 bases and the J segment 2 bases; nucleotides outside the gene matches: 4.

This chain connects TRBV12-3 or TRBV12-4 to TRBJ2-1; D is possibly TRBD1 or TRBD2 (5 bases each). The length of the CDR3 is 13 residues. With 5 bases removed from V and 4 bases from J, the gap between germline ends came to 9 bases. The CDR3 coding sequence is TGTGCCAGCAGTGGGACGAGTTACAATGAGCAGTTCTTC. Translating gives CASSGTSYNEQFF.